A selection of T cell receptor beta chains follows, all from one sample in a study of human thymus T cells. Sequencing used immunoSEQ multiplex PCR; TCRdb keeps in-frame clones, though not all of them. The sample contains 55,000 to 70,000 clones, 85% to 95% of which appear only once. Sequenced material: blood. The receptor source for this set is a boy younger than two with a congenital heart defect but otherwise immunologically healthy. Each CDR3 is given with its conserved first and last residue. Fields, in order: CDR3 protein, CDR3 DNA, CDR3 length, V gene, D gene, J gene, clone size. The D gene is left open where the match is weak. Some rows mark clone size as missing; the rest say once, few, many or name a class of expanded clone.

CASSHPGGTDTQYF TGCGCCAGCAGCCACCCGGGGGGGACAGATACGCAGTATTTT 14 TRBV4-1 TRBD2 TRBJ2-3 .
CASSVATGGRAGPDTQYF TGTGCCAGCAGCGTAGCTACGGGGGGCCGCGCAGGTCCAGATACGCAGTATTTT 18 TRBV9 . TRBJ2-3 .
CAECRGLAKNIQYF TGTGCCGAGTGCCGGGGACTAGCCAAAAACATTCAGTACTTC 14 TRBV19 . TRBJ2-4 .
CASSLAGGEAGELFF TGCGCCAGCAGCTTAGCGGGAGGCGAGGCCGGGGAGCTGTTTTTT 15 TRBV5-1 TRBD2 TRBJ2-2 .
CAISPDRARGYTF TGTGCCATCAGTCCGGACAGGGCAAGGGGCTACACCTTC 13 TRBV10-3 TRBD1 TRBJ1-2 .
CASSQVGSLSSYEQYF TGTGCCAGCAGCCAAGTAGGGTCCCTGAGCTCCTACGAGCAGTACTTC 16 TRBV14 . TRBJ2-7 .
CASSIKGIKRYGETQYF TGTGCCAGTAGTATAAAGGGGATTAAGCGGTACGGAGAGACCCAGTACTTC 17 TRBV19 . TRBJ2-5 .
CASSLGTSFNEKLFF TGTGCCAGCAGCTTAGGCACATCCTTTAATGAAAAACTGTTTTTT 15 TRBV11-2 . TRBJ1-4 .
CASSASGVTSEAFF TGTGCCAGCAGCGCGAGTGGGGTAACTTCTGAAGCTTTCTTT 14 TRBV9 . TRBJ1-1 .
CASSPYAQDRNEQFF TGTGCCAGCAGCCCTTACGCCCAGGATCGCAATGAGCAGTTCTTC 15 TRBV13 . TRBJ2-1 .
CSVRLAGANTGELFF TGCAGCGTCCGACTAGCGGGAGCGAACACCGGGGAGCTGTTTTTT 15 TRBV29-1 TRBD2 TRBJ2-2 .
CATSRGSGARENIQYF TGTGCCACCAGCAGAGGTTCTGGGGCCCGAGAAAACATTCAGTACTTC 16 TRBV15 . TRBJ2-4 .
CASRPTGGGRGGYTF TGTGCCAGCAGGCCAACTGGGGGGGGCAGAGGTGGCTACACCTTC 15 TRBV28 . TRBJ1-2 .
CASSITGTGAYEQYF TGTGCCAGCAGCATTACCGGGACAGGAGCCTACGAGCAGTACTTC 15 TRBV7-2 TRBD1 TRBJ2-7 .
CASSLAGTSGRKEQYF TGCGCCAGCAGCTTGGCCGGAACTAGCGGGAGGAAGGAGCAGTACTTC 16 TRBV5-1 TRBD2 TRBJ2-7 .
CASGLWDSNQPQHF TGTGCTAGTGGATTGTGGGACAGCAATCAGCCCCAGCATTTT 14 TRBV12-5 . TRBJ1-5 few
CASSHGTLDEQFF TGTGCCAGCAGCCACGGGACCCTCGATGAGCAGTTCTTC 13 TRBV13 . TRBJ2-1 .
CASSLTGGLGSGNTIYF TGTGCCAGCAGCCTCACGGGGGGGCTCGGGTCTGGAAACACCATATATTTT 17 TRBV11-2 . TRBJ1-3 .
CASSQSPDNEQFF TGTGCCAGCAGCCAATCCCCGGACAATGAGCAGTTCTTC 13 TRBV16 . TRBJ2-1 few
CASSVELLALTSYEQYF TGTGCCAGCAGTGTCGAGCTTCTAGCGCTTACCTCCTACGAGCAGTACTTC 17 TRBV6-1 . TRBJ2-7 .
CASSFSTGGYYEQYF TGTGCCAGCAGCTTTTCCACAGGGGGCTACTACGAGCAGTACTTC 15 TRBV7-2 TRBD1 TRBJ2-7 .
CAWSTGGNQPQHF TGTGCCTGGAGTACAGGGGGGAATCAGCCCCAGCATTTT 13 TRBV30 TRBD1 TRBJ1-5 few
CASRPWDGSNYGYTF TGCGCCAGCAGACCGTGGGACGGATCCAACTATGGCTACACCTTC 15 TRBV5-1 . TRBJ1-2 .
CASSESFGGSNQPQHF TGTGCCAGCAGTGAGAGTTTTGGGGGAAGCAATCAGCCCCAGCATTTT 16 TRBV6-1 . TRBJ1-5 .
CASSLEVNMNTEAFF TGCGCCAGCAGCTTGGAGGTTAACATGAACACTGAAGCTTTCTTT 15 TRBV5-1 . TRBJ1-1 .
CASSSLPLDRADTQYF TGTGCCAGCAGCTCACTCCCTTTAGACCGAGCGGATACGCAGTATTTT 16 TRBV7-6 . TRBJ2-3 once
CATVPGPYTGELFF TGTGCCACCGTTCCGGGACCTTATACCGGGGAGCTGTTTTTT 14 TRBV10-3 . TRBJ2-2 .
CASSLIAGSTDTQYF TGTGCCAGCAGCCTTATAGCGGGGAGCACAGATACGCAGTATTTT 15 TRBV27 TRBD2 TRBJ2-3 .
CASSPLLASNTGELFF TGTGCCAGCTCACCGCTACTAGCGTCGAACACCGGGGAGCTGTTTTTT 16 TRBV18 TRBD2 TRBJ2-2 once
CASSKGQGALWEQYF TGTGCCAGCAGTAAGGGACAGGGGGCTCTATGGGAGCAGTACTTC 15 TRBV2 TRBD1 TRBJ2-7 .
CASSDLLAGVTGANVLTF TGTGCCAGCAGTGATCTCCTAGCGGGAGTAACCGGGGCCAACGTCCTGACTTTC 18 TRBV2 TRBD2 TRBJ2-6 once
CASSPRDRDFEKLFF TGTGCCAGCTCACCACGGGACAGGGATTTCGAAAAACTGTTTTTT 15 TRBV18 TRBD1 TRBJ1-4 .
CASSSGGGSYEQYF TGTGCCAGCAGCTCGGGAGGCGGCTCCTACGAGCAGTACTTC 14 TRBV7-9 TRBD2 TRBJ2-7 .
CASSPGADRGRDAFF TGTGCCAGCTCACCGGGGGCTGACAGGGGAAGGGATGCTTTCTTT 15 TRBV18 TRBD1 TRBJ1-1 .
CASSPLGGGSAGTGELFF TGCGCCAGCAGCCCCCTAGGAGGCGGCTCTGCGGGCACCGGGGAGCTGTTTTTT 18 TRBV5-1 . TRBJ2-2 once
CASSYGQGRNFF TGTGCCAGCAGTTACGGACAGGGGAGAAATTTCTTT 12 TRBV6-6 TRBD1 TRBJ1-1 .
CASRPTGNGVGEQYF TGTGCCAGCAGGCCGACAGGGAATGGGGTGGGGGAGCAGTACTTC 15 TRBV6-5 TRBD1 TRBJ2-7 .